Following are 12 T cell receptor beta chains from one sample sequenced in a study of blood T cell repertoires in COVID-19. Here immunoSEQ multiplex PCR was the method, and the copy in TCRdb shows in-frame clones only, minus some. This sample carries 350,000 to 400,000 clones, about 90% of them seen once, and the ten largest clones take around 2%. The sample was PBMCs or T cells enriched from blood (not recorded which). All receptors come from a man aged 40-50 years in a cohort exposed to, infected with or recovered from COVID-19 (not recorded which).

This clone was counted once. This sequence joins TRBV12-5 and TRBJ2-7, with 8 positions matching TRBD1. From germline, CDR1 is LGHNT and CDR2 FRNRAP. This CDR3 is 16 amino acids long. J lost 3 bases, V lost 2 bases, and 9 bases had no gene match. The CDR3 region has the DNA TGTGCTAGTGGTTTGCTACCGGGACAGGACCTCTACGAGCAGTACTTC. As protein: CASGLLPGQDLYEQYF.

The chain has TRBV4-1 and TRBJ2-1, with 13 bases fitting TRBD2. The V gene's germline CDR1 is MGHRA and CDR2 YSYEKL. Germline trimming cut 4 bases from V and 3 bases from J; bases unmatched to any gene: 12. The CDR3 runs to 19 residues. CDR3 sequence reads: CASSLSTSGRVSGYNEQFF. CDR3 DNA sequence: TGCGCCAGCAGCCTATCAACTAGCGGGAGGGTGTCAGGCTACAATGAGCAGTTCTTC.

The chain joins TRBV3-1 (or the pseudogene TRBV3-2) to TRBJ1-6, with TRBD1 matching 9 bases. CDR3 length equals 15 residues. From germline, CDR1 is LGHDT and CDR2 YNNKEL (reference sequence). V lost 4 bases, J lost 9 bases, and 7 bases stayed unmatched. CDR3 DNA: TGTGCCAGCAGCCGCACAGGGGGCGAGAGTTCACCCCTCCACTTT. This encodes CASSRTGGESSPLHF.

The CDR3 region has the DNA TGTGCCAGTAGACTGTATGGGGGAGGGAGTTACGAGCAGTACTTC. Translation gives CASRLYGGGSYEQYF. The gene calls are TRBV19 and TRBJ2-7; 7 positions match TRBD2. The V and J ends lost 6 bases and 4 bases, in that order; junction bases with no gene match: 12. Germline CDR1 and CDR2: LNHDA and SQIVND (reference sequence). The CDR3 spans 15 residues.

This chain connects TRBV11-2 to TRBJ2-1, with a possible D match to TRBD2 (5 bases). Looked up from germline, CDR1 is SGHAT and CDR2 is FQNNGV. Trimming removed 3 bases at V and 7 bases at J, with 10 bases between. CDR3 length equals 13 residues. The CDR3 DNA reads TGTGCCAGCAGCTTTTCTGGCGGGAATGAGCAGTTCTTC. Encoded protein: CASSFSGGNEQFF.

This sequence joins TRBV24-1 and TRBJ2-1; 11 bases are shared with TRBD2. After removal of 0 bases from V and 5 bases from J, the junction contained 5 bases not matched to a gene. Germline CDR1 reads KGHDR; CDR2 reads SFDVKD. This CDR3 contains 17 residues. CDR3 region: CATSDLKTSGINNEQFF. The CDR3 DNA is TGTGCCACCAGTGATTTGAAGACTAGCGGGATCAACAATGAGCAGTTCTTC.

This clone was picked up one time. The genes are TRBV7-2 and TRBJ2-3, with 9 bases aligning to TRBD2. This CDR3 comprises 18 residues. Trimming cost V 1 base and J 1 base; bases outside gene matches: 9. Germline-derived CDR1 and CDR2 are SGHTA and FQGNSA. The CDR3 DNA reads TGTGCCAGCAGCTTAGGGCTAGCGGGAAAGGGGGGCACAGATACGCAGTATTTT. Its translation is CASSLGLAGKGGTDTQYF.

The J gene is TRBJ2-5, the V gene TRBV20-1, with 12 bases identical to TRBD2. The trim removed 3 bases at V and 7 bases at J, leaving 9 bases unmatched. Germline-derived CDR1 and CDR2 are DFQATT and SNEGSKA (reference sequence). The CDR3 covers 15 residues. The DNA of the CDR3 is TGCAGTGCTAGTCAGACTAGCGGGAGAGGGGTGACCCAGTACTTC. Protein product: CSASQTSGRGVTQYF.

This clone has just a few counts. The rearrangement links TRBV6-1 to TRBJ1-5; no firm D call. Germline CDR1 MNHNS, CDR2 SASEGT. V was trimmed by 3 bases and J by 0 bases, leaving 9 bases between them. The CDR3 covers 15 residues. The CDR3, as DNA: TGTGCCAGCAGTGAGACACCGAATAGCAATCAGCCCCAGCATTTT. It specifies CASSETPNSNQPQHF.

With respect to this clone: This same CDR3 is encoded by further DNA sequences in the sample. This chain uses TRBV4-1 with TRBJ2-7, with D tentatively TRBD1 (6 bases). Per the germline V gene, CDR1 is MGHRA and CDR2 is YSYEKL. V lost 0 bases, J lost 4 bases, and 7 bases lay in between. The CDR3 loop spans 13 amino acids. The CDR3 sequence is CASSQDRGYEQYF. CDR3 DNA sequence: TGCGCCAGCAGCCAAGACAGGGGTTACGAGCAGTACTTC.

This chain links TRBV12-3 or TRBV12-4 with TRBJ1-2, with D tentatively TRBD1 (6 bases). The CDR3 is made up of 13 amino acids. Deletions cut 3 bases from V and 8 bases from J, with 13 bases between. The CDR3 bases are TGTGCCAGCAGTTTCGAGGGGGTAAAGGGCTACACCTTC. Translation gives CASSFEGVKGYTF.

In its sample, this clone was seen once. The chain is built from TRBV7-8 and TRBJ2-2; a possible D gene is TRBD1 (5 bases). CDR3 length: 15 amino acids. V was cut by 2 bases and J by 2 bases, with 9 bases left in between. Germline-derived CDR1 and CDR2 are SGHVS and FQNEAQ. The DNA for the CDR3 is TGTGCCAGCAGCTTACAGGGCTCAAACACCGGGGAGCTGTTTTTT. Residues: CASSLQGSNTGELFF. Drawing the rest from reference TRBV7-8 and TRBJ2-2, the complete variable domain is GAGVSQSPRYKVAKRGQDVALRCDPISGHVSLFWYQQALGQGPEFLTYFQNEAQLDKSGLPSDRFFAERPEGSVSTLKIQRTQQEDSAVYLCASSLQGSNTGELFFGEGSRLTVL.